Described below is a single TCR beta chain sequence and its context. It may be a read error: a sequence one base away is much more abundant. The CDR3 does not close with the conserved phenylalanine or tryptophan, likely indicating a read error. After constant-region reverse-primer amplification, full-length variable regions underwent semi-nested PCR with Nested Universal Primer A. TCRdb re-derived calls from the 5' RACE reads in MiXCR, one entry per CDR3 protein. The sample lists about 40,000 distinct CDR3 sequences, under 20% occurring once. The CDR3 runs to 15 residues. Trimming took off 0 bases at V and 2 bases at J, with 11 bases between the two ends. Germline values: CDR1 SGHRS, CDR2 YFSETQ.

This TCR was sampled from a female donor with breast cancer. The sample comprised naive CD4+ T cells sorted from a lymph node. As for subset: naive CD4+ T cells, CD4+CD45RA+CD25-. The chain has TRBV5-1 and TRBJ2-5; D unclear. In DNA, the CDR3 is TGCGCCAGCAGCTTGGGTTCGGCGGTACAAGAGACCCAGTACTCC. Its translation is CASSLGSAVQETQYS.